A single sample gave rise to the 7 T cell receptor beta chains below, sequenced in a study of blood T cell repertoires in COVID-19. Measured with immunoSEQ multiplex PCR; TCRdb has only the in-frame clones, and not every one. This repertoire shows 70,000 or so clones, around 84% found once; its top ten account for 3.5% to 5%. Sequencing was done on a sample of peripheral blood. The source is a man over 45 with acute or convalescent COVID-19.

The CDR3 nucleotides read TGTGCCTGGACACCGGGACAGGCCTACGAGCAGTACTTC. Protein sequence: CAWTPGQAYEQYF. The chain recombines TRBV30 with TRBJ2-7; the match to TRBD1 covers 8 bases. The CDR3 has 13 residues. With 4 bases clipped from V and 2 bases from J, the junction kept 4 bases outside the gene matches. In germline, CDR1 is GTSNPN, CDR2 SVGIG (reference sequence).

The chain combines TRBV19 with TRBJ2-7; tentative D call: TRBD2 (6 bases). Trimming shortened V by 3 bases and J by 0 bases, and 12 bases separated the two germline ends. Germline V CDR1 and CDR2: LNHDA, SQIVND (reference sequence). This CDR3 has 15 residues. CDR3 protein: CASSMSGGLSYEQYF. The CDR3 nucleotides are TGTGCCAGTAGTATGTCAGGAGGGCTCTCCTACGAGCAGTACTTC. Combining the CDR3 with reference TRBV19 and TRBJ2-7 gives the whole variable domain DGGITQSPKYLFRKEGQNVTLSCEQNLNHDAMYWYRQDPGQGLRLIYYSQIVNDFQKGDIAEGYSVSREKKESFPLTVTSAQKNPTAFYLCASSMSGGLSYEQYFGPGTRLTVT.

The chain recombines TRBV7-2 with TRBJ1-2; 7 positions match TRBD1. The CDR3 sequence is 15 residues long. V was clipped by 1 base and J by 4 bases; unmatched bases: 6. Germline assignment: CDR1 SGHTA and CDR2 FQGNSA. The CDR3 DNA reads TGTGCCAGCAGCTTAGGTGGGACAGCTGGCTATGGCTACACCTTC. Protein sequence: CASSLGGTAGYGYTF.

The chain links TRBV12-3 or TRBV12-4 to TRBJ1-2; D may be TRBD1 (6 bases). Between the trimmed V and J ends, which lost 3 bases and 8 bases, there was a span of 10 bases. CDR3 length: 12 residues. CDR3 protein: CASSFPGAGYTF. The CDR3 DNA is TGTGCCAGCAGTTTCCCAGGGGCCGGCTACACCTTC.

The V call is TRBV27, the J call TRBJ2-5; weak D call: TRBD2 (6 bases). Between the trimmed V and J ends, which lost 2 bases and 0 bases, there was a span of 10 bases. Per the germline V gene, CDR1 is MNHEY and CDR2 is SMNVEV (reference sequence). This CDR3 spans 15 amino acids. The CDR3 coding sequence is TGTGCCAGCAGTTTAATAGCGGCGTACCAAGAGACCCAGTACTTC. It codes for CASSLIAAYQETQYF.

This sequence joins TRBV27 and TRBJ1-2; TRBD1 matches 8 bases. Per the germline V gene, CDR1 is MNHEY and CDR2 is SMNVEV (reference sequence). With V trimmed by 3 bases and J by 2 bases, 2 bases remained unmatched. The CDR3 length is 14 residues. The CDR3 DNA is TGTGCCAGCAGTTTGAACAGGGGGAACTATGGCTACACCTTC. As protein: CASSLNRGNYGYTF.

The chain combines TRBV7-9 with TRBJ1-6, with D possibly being TRBD1 (5 bases). The CDR3 runs 14 residues. Germline V gene sequence: CDR1 SEHNR, CDR2 FQNEAQ (reference sequence). V lost 1 base, J lost 7 bases, and 8 bases lay in between. CDR3 loop: CASSLEGLNSPLHF. The CDR3, as DNA: TGTGCCAGCAGCTTAGAGGGACTGAATTCACCCCTCCACTTT.